Listed below are T cell receptor beta chains from one sample, sequenced in a study of Graves' ophthalmopathy and Graves' hyperthyroidism. TCRdb re-analysed the multiplex PCR reads in MiXCR, keeping a single row per CDR3 protein. Among approximately 500,000 distinct CDR3 sequences listed, around 14% were seen once. Sequencing was performed on blood. These receptor sequences come from a woman between 25 and 40 years old with Graves' ophthalmopathy. Each CDR3 is given with its conserved first and last residue. The D gene is left open where the match is weak. The size field is filled for only some rows; it gives once, few, many or a size class.

TGTGCCAGCAGTGATGGACTAGCGGGGCCCTACGAGCAGTACTTC,CASSDGLAGPYEQYF,TRBD2,TRBJ2-7,many,TRBV25-1
TGTGCCAGCAGCTCTACCCGCTGGGCGGAGACCCAGTACTTC,CASSSTRWAETQYF,.,TRBJ2-5,many,TRBV7-2
TGCGCCAGCAGCTTGGCCGATTGGGTAAAAGGCTACACCTTC,CASSLADWVKGYTF,.,TRBJ1-2,.,TRBV5-1
TGTGCCAGCAGGGGACAGTTTAACCCCAATTCACCCCTCCACTTT,CASRGQFNPNSPLHF,TRBD1,TRBJ1-6,many,TRBV11-2
TGTGCCAGCAGTTACTCTCAGGGGCTGAATGGCTACACCTTC,CASSYSQGLNGYTF,.,TRBJ1-2,many,TRBV6-5
TGTGCCAGCAGTGCACAGGGACTGACCCAGTACTTC,CASSAQGLTQYF,.,TRBJ2-5,.,TRBV6-2/TRBV6-3
TGTGCCAGTAGTATGGGACAGGGCGGCTATGGCTACACCTTC,CASSMGQGGYGYTF,TRBD1,TRBJ1-2,many,TRBV19
TGTGCCAGCAGTCCCATCGGGACTAGAGAGACCCAGTACTTC,CASSPIGTRETQYF,TRBD2,TRBJ2-5,many,TRBV28
TGTGCCTGGAGTCCTCCCGTCAGGGGGCATCAGCCCCAGCATTTT,CAWSPPVRGHQPQHF,TRBD1,TRBJ1-5,.,TRBV30
TGTGCCAGCAGTTCAATAAGGGCATCACCACGGTACGAGCAGTACTTC,CASSSIRASPRYEQYF,.,TRBJ2-7,many,TRBV6-5
TGTGCCAGCAGGACAGGGAATAGTCGGGAGACCCAGTACTTC,CASRTGNSRETQYF,TRBD1,TRBJ2-5,.,TRBV28
TGTGCCAGCTCACCACCCGGGGCCCCCGGGGAGACCCAGTACTTC,CASSPPGAPGETQYF,.,TRBJ2-5,few,TRBV18
TGTGCCAGCAACGGGAGGGTTACCTACGAGCAGTACTTC,CASNGRVTYEQYF,TRBD2,TRBJ2-7,many,TRBV6-5
TGTGCCAGTAGTATTGCCGGGGGCTATCAGCCCCAGCATTTT,CASSIAGGYQPQHF,.,TRBJ1-5,many,TRBV19
TGTGCCAGCAGTAAGGACAGGGAACCATACGAGCAGTACTTC,CASSKDREPYEQYF,TRBD1,TRBJ2-7,many,TRBV27
TGTGCCAGCAGCCCTGGGACAGGGGGAGTGTACACTGAAGCTTTCTTT,CASSPGTGGVYTEAFF,TRBD1,TRBJ1-1,many,TRBV11-1
TGTGCTAGTGGTTTGATCGCAGGGAACCAGCATTTT,CASGLIAGNQHF,.,TRBJ1-5,many,TRBV12-5